This entry lists 7 T cell receptor beta chains sequenced from one sample in a study of cytomegalovirus exposure and HLA in healthy donors. Use of 60 Vbeta and 13 Jbeta primers characterized the PCR. Sequenced by immunoSEQ multiplex PCR; TCRdb stores in-frame clones only, minus some. Among over 200,000 clones listed, roughly 80% were seen once. The specimen was PBMCs. Receptor source: a woman in her forties in good health and CMV-seropositive.

The rearrangement joins TRBV6-5 to TRBJ2-7; TRBD1 is a possible D gene (6 bases). Trimming removed 5 bases at V and 6 bases at J, with 14 bases between. Germline V lookup: CDR1 MNHEY, CDR2 SVGAGI. CDR3 length: 13 amino acids. The CDR3 is CASSRQESTEQYF. The CDR3 DNA is TGTGCCAGCAGTAGACAGGAGTCAACCGAGCAGTACTTC.

The chain uses TRBV7-8 and TRBJ1-2; TRBD1 aligns across 10 bases. V gave up 5 bases and J gave up 0 bases; unmatched junction bases: 9. The CDR3 loop spans 17 amino acids. The germline V gene has CDR1 SGHVS and CDR2 FQNEAQ. DNA of the CDR3: TGTGCCAGCAGCCCCACCGGGACAGGGGTCTCTAACTATGGCTACACCTTC. This gives the protein CASSPTGTGVSNYGYTF.

The chain combines TRBV7-2 with TRBJ2-1; TRBD2 aligns across 11 bases. J was trimmed by 10 bases and V by 8 bases; bases with no gene match: 13. From germline, CDR1 is SGHTA and CDR2 FQGNSA. This CDR3 is built from 15 residues. The CDR3 reads CASGQETSGRGEQFF. In DNA, the CDR3 is TGTGCCAGCGGCCAGGAAACTAGCGGGAGAGGGGAGCAGTTCTTC.

The CDR3 sequence: CASSPPLTGVEQFF. The CDR3 nucleotides read TGTGCCAGCTCACCACCTTTGACAGGGGTTGAGCAGTTCTTC. The chain employs TRBV18 and TRBJ2-1, with TRBD1 matching 8 bases. The CDR3 is made up of 14 amino acids. The germline CDR1 and CDR2 sequences are KGHSH and LQKENI. J lost 9 bases, V lost 0 bases, and 4 bases had no gene match.

V usage is TRBV5-1 and J usage is TRBJ2-5, with 11 bases aligning to TRBD1. Gene TRBJ2-7 matches the end of the DNA better, so the J call may be wrong. Germline CDR1 reads SGHRS; CDR2 reads YFSETQ. This CDR3 is 14 amino acids long. CDR3 amino acids: CASSTGTGGYEQYF. CDR3 nucleotide sequence: TGCGCCAGCAGCACCGGGACAGGGGGCTACGAGCAGTACTTC.

For the CDR3, the DNA is TGTGCCAGCGGACAGTTAAGAGGCTACACCTTC. Protein product: CASGQLRGYTF. V gene TRBV19 combines with J gene TRBJ1-2; D is perhaps TRBD1 (6 bases). Between the trimmed V and J ends, which lost 9 bases and 8 bases, there was a span of 13 bases. Per germline, CDR1 LNHDA and CDR2 SQIVND (reference sequence). The CDR3 extends over 11 amino acids.

The chain carries TRBV29-1 and TRBJ2-2; D remains ambiguous. Germline CDR1 SQVTM, CDR2 ANQGSEA. CDR3 length: 11 residues. Trimming stripped 5 bases from V and 1 base from J, with 2 bases between. As DNA, the CDR3 is TGCAGCGTTCAGAACACCGGGGAGCTGTTTTTT. Encoded protein: CSVQNTGELFF.